What follows are 27 T cell receptor beta chains derived from one specimen sequenced in a study of T cell responses to AZD1222 COVID-19 vaccine. Sequencing was performed with immunoSEQ multiplex PCR; in TCRdb, only in-frame clones are kept and a portion is missing. The sample carries some 120,000 clones, 70% to 90% recorded once. Sequencing was performed on peripheral blood, taken on day 0 of AZD1222 vaccination. All receptors come from an adult in good health.

J is TRBJ1-6 and V is TRBV5-6, with D perhaps matching TRBD1 (6 bases). CDR3 size: 17 residues. Per the germline V gene, CDR1 is SGHDT and CDR2 is YYEEEE. Trimming left V 4 bases short and J 7 bases short, with 21 bases between. CDR3 nucleotide sequence: TGTGCCAGCAGCCAGCCCCAGGACAGCGTCAGCAATTCACCCCTCCACTTT. Translation gives CASSQPQDSVSNSPLHF.

The chain couples TRBV2 to TRBJ2-3, with TRBD1 matching 9 bases. The CDR3 is 18 residues long. Trimming at V came to 6 bases and at J to 3 bases, leaving 16 bases not matched to a gene. Germline V lookup: CDR1 SNHLY, CDR2 FYNNEI. The CDR3 here is CASRRVPGQGRATDTQYF. The CDR3 nucleotides read TGTGCCAGCAGGAGGGTGCCGGGACAGGGTAGGGCGACAGATACGCAGTATTTT.

The chain employs TRBV10-3 and TRBJ1-2; no reliable D call. The CDR3 contains 15 residues. Germline V gives CDR1 ENHRY, CDR2 SYGVKD. V was cut by 5 bases and J by 4 bases, with 17 bases left in between. In DNA, the CDR3 is TGTGCCATCAGTTTCCAGGCCGGGCAGACCTATGGCTACACCTTC. Its protein product is CAISFQAGQTYGYTF.

This chain uses TRBV7-2 with TRBJ2-3, with 7 bases that match TRBD1. Germline values: CDR1 SGHTA, CDR2 FQGNSA. The CDR3 runs 15 residues. Trimming took 4 bases from V and 1 from J; bases not matched to a gene: 5. CDR3: CASSSRTGGTDTQYF. CDR3 DNA: TGTGCCAGCAGCTCCCGGACAGGCGGCACAGATACGCAGTATTTT.

This sequence joins TRBV7-2 and TRBJ2-7, with D perhaps TRBD2 (6 bases). V lost 5 bases and J 3 bases, leaving 17 bases between the germline ends. Germline V CDR1 and CDR2: SGHTA, FQGNSA. The CDR3 covers 15 residues. The CDR3 nucleotides are TGTGCCAGCAGCGAAAACCGGGGGTCTGGCTACGAGCAGTACTTC. Its protein is CASSENRGSGYEQYF.

The chain links TRBV18 to TRBJ1-1, with D uncertain. Trimming removed 5 bases from V and 7 bases from J, with 14 bases in between. Germline CDR1 is KGHSH and CDR2 is LQKENI. The CDR3 covers 13 residues. DNA for the CDR3: TGTGCCAGCTCAGCCACCGAGGGTAATGAAGCTTTCTTT. It specifies CASSATEGNEAFF.

This chain joins TRBV3-1 (or the pseudogene TRBV3-2) and TRBJ1-2, with D possibly matching TRBD1 (6 bases). The CDR3 sequence is 13 residues long. V was clipped by 3 bases and J by 4 bases, with 9 bases between them. Germline V gives CDR1 LGHDT, CDR2 YNNKEL (reference sequence). In DNA form, the CDR3 reads TGTGCCAGCAGCCAGTCACAGGGCTATGGCTACACCTTC. It is translated as CASSQSQGYGYTF.

The J gene is TRBJ2-3, the V gene TRBV5-4; possibly TRBD2 for D (6 bases). There are 15 residues in the CDR3. The germline V gene encodes CDR1 SGHNT and CDR2 YYREEE (reference sequence). Trimming stripped 4 bases from V and 3 bases from J, with 15 bases between. The CDR3 loop reads CASSTRLVGTDTQYF. The CDR3 nucleotides read TGTGCCAGCAGCACGAGACTAGTTGGTACAGATACGCAGTATTTT.

The rearrangement joins TRBV14 to TRBJ1-4, with D hard to call. Germline V gene sequence: CDR1 SGHDN, CDR2 FVKESK. The CDR3 runs 15 residues. With 2 bases removed from V and 5 bases from J, the gap between germline ends came to 12 bases. As DNA, the CDR3 is TGTGCCAGCAGCCAACTTGTGGGGTCGAATGAAAAACTGTTTTTT. As protein: CASSQLVGSNEKLFF.

The chain is built from TRBV3-1 (or the pseudogene TRBV3-2) and TRBJ1-3; D is perhaps TRBD1 (5 bases). The CDR3 covers 15 residues. Trimming took 4 bases from V and 7 from J, leaving 17 bases between them. Germline lookup yields CDR1 LGHDT and CDR2 YNNKEL (reference sequence). CDR3 sequence (DNA): TGTGCCAGCAGCCGAACGGGAGGGGCGCGGAACACCATATATTTT. Translating gives CASSRTGGARNTIYF.

The J gene is TRBJ2-3, the V gene TRBV7-3; possible D gene TRBD1, 6 bases. The germline V gene has CDR1 SGHTA and CDR2 FQGTGA. With 0 bases removed from V and 7 bases from J, the gap between germline ends came to 14 bases. The CDR3 covers 15 residues. CDR3 region: CASSLTAQGAHTQYF. Here the CDR3 DNA reads TGTGCCAGCAGCTTAACGGCACAGGGCGCCCATACGCAGTATTTT.

The chain has TRBV5-1 and TRBJ2-5, with 8 bases matching TRBD1. The CDR3 runs 16 residues. Per germline, CDR1 SGHRS and CDR2 YFSETQ. Trimming cost V 6 bases and J 1 base; bases outside gene matches: 11. CDR3 sequence (DNA): TGCGCCAGCACCTCTAACGGACAGGGCCTCCAAGAGACCCAGTACTTC. This encodes CASTSNGQGLQETQYF.

The chain has TRBV11-3 and TRBJ2-3; D unresolved. The CDR3 length is 13 residues. Trimming took off 1 base at V and 4 bases at J, with 6 bases between the two ends. Germline CDR1 reads SGHNT; CDR2 reads YENEEA. The CDR3 is CASSLGPSDTQYF. CDR3 in DNA: TGTGCCAGCAGCTTAGGTCCCTCAGATACGCAGTATTTT.

V gene TRBV6-5 combines with J gene TRBJ1-2; 7 bases map to TRBD1. CDR3 length: 12 residues. After removal of 2 bases from V and 7 bases from J, the junction contained 1 base not matched to a gene. Looked up from germline, CDR1 is MNHEY and CDR2 is SVGAGI. In DNA, the CDR3 is TGTGCCAGCAGTTACAGGGGGCTTGGCTACACCTTC. Its translation: CASSYRGLGYTF.

The gene calls are TRBV4-2 and TRBJ1-5; D remains ambiguous. There are 15 residues in the CDR3. Trimming pared 1 base from V and 2 bases from J, leaving 9 bases between. Germline V gene lookup returns CDR1 LGHNA and CDR2 YNFKEQ. Written as DNA, the CDR3 is TGTGCCAGCAGCCAAGTGCCCGGGGGCAATCAGCCCCAGCATTTT. It specifies CASSQVPGGNQPQHF.

This rearrangement joins TRBV30 to TRBJ1-5; D call uncertain. Germline lookup yields CDR1 GTSNPN and CDR2 SVGIG (reference sequence). Trimming pared 1 base from V and 6 bases from J, leaving 10 bases between. The CDR3 has 13 residues. In DNA form, the CDR3 reads TGTGCCTGGAGTGCGCAGCCGGCTCAGCCCCAGCATTTT. Residues: CAWSAQPAQPQHF.

This clone was seen only a few times. The CDR3 reads CASRRGYEKLFF. For the CDR3, the DNA is TGTGCCAGCAGGAGGGGGTACGAAAAACTGTTTTTT. The gene calls are TRBV25-1 and TRBJ1-4, with a tentative D call TRBD1 (6 bases). Germline V lookup: CDR1 MGHDK, CDR2 SYGVNS. This CDR3 comprises 12 residues. With 6 bases removed from V and 8 bases from J, the gap between germline ends came to 10 bases.

The chain is built from TRBV5-8 and TRBJ1-6, with D possibly TRBD1 on 5 matching bases. This CDR3 region has 14 residues. V was cut by 7 bases and J by 2 bases, with 10 bases left in between. Germline V gene sequence: CDR1 SGHTS, CDR2 YDEGEE. The CDR3 region is CASGTSTYNSPLHF. CDR3 bases: TGTGCCAGCGGGACTAGCACCTATAATTCACCCCTCCACTTT.

The V gene is TRBV10-3, the J gene TRBJ1-2; D uncertain. The CDR3 totals 14 residues. Deletions cut 7 bases from V and 1 base from J, with 13 bases between. Germline CDR1 ENHRY, CDR2 SYGVKD. The CDR3 region has the DNA TGTGCCATCACTAGCGGCAGCCTTAACTATGGCTACACCTTC. It specifies CAITSGSLNYGYTF.

V gene TRBV9 combines with J gene TRBJ1-3, with D uncertain. This CDR3 has 16 amino acids. With 0 bases removed from V and 1 base from J, the gap between germline ends came to 11 bases. Germline V gene sequence: CDR1 SGDLS, CDR2 YYNGEE. For the CDR3, the DNA is TGTGCCAGCAGCGTAGGTTACCGAGTATCTGGAAACACCATATATTTT. Translated, it gives CASSVGYRVSGNTIYF.

This clone came up once. The V gene is TRBV29-1, the J gene TRBJ2-1; no clear D gene. The CDR3 contains 13 residues. With 2 bases removed from V and 1 base from J, the gap between germline ends came to 6 bases. Germline V gene sequence: CDR1 SQVTM, CDR2 ANQGSEA. DNA for the CDR3: TGCAGCGTTGAAACAGCATCCTACAATGAGCAGTTCTTC. Its translation is CSVETASYNEQFF.

The gene calls are TRBV10-3 and TRBJ1-2, with TRBD1 as a possible D gene (6 bases). Germline lookup yields CDR1 ENHRY and CDR2 SYGVKD. The CDR3 has 11 amino acids. V shed 6 bases and J shed 5 bases, with 7 bases lying between them. CDR3 in amino acids: CAISGQYGYTF. DNA of the CDR3: TGTGCCATCAGCGGACAGTATGGCTACACCTTC.

This clone occurred a few times. V gene TRBV30 combines with J gene TRBJ2-7; D is possibly TRBD2 (6 bases). Per germline, CDR1 GTSNPN and CDR2 SVGIG (reference sequence). Trimming pared 4 bases from V and 6 bases from J, leaving 16 bases between. The CDR3 spans 13 residues. CDR3 region: CAWKEGWTSEQYF. The CDR3 DNA is TGTGCCTGGAAGGAGGGGTGGACTTCCGAGCAGTACTTC.

V and J are TRBV30 and TRBJ1-2; 9 bases line up with TRBD1. J lost 4 bases, V lost 5 bases, and 11 bases had no gene match. Germline V gives CDR1 GTSNPN, CDR2 SVGIG (reference sequence). The CDR3 spans 15 residues. The CDR3 spells CAWGTGNPFSYGYTF. The CDR3 DNA sequence: TGTGCCTGGGGGACAGGGAACCCTTTTAGCTATGGCTACACCTTC.

This CDR3 reads CAWSRTGELFF. DNA for the CDR3: TGTGCCTGGAGTCGCACCGGGGAGCTGTTTTTT. The chain couples TRBV30 to TRBJ2-2; D call uncertain. The CDR3 spans 11 residues. Germline V gene sequence: CDR1 GTSNPN, CDR2 SVGIG (reference sequence). The V end lost 2 bases, the J end lost 4 bases, and 2 bases lay between the germline ends.

J is TRBJ1-1 and V is TRBV3-1 (or the pseudogene TRBV3-2); D not resolved. The germline V gene has CDR1 LGHDT and CDR2 YNNKEL (reference sequence). The CDR3 extends over 16 amino acids. Trimming pared 4 bases from V and 2 bases from J, leaving 17 bases between. CDR3 amino acids: CASSLYGEGPNTEAFF. CDR3 nucleotides: TGTGCCAGCAGCCTCTATGGGGAGGGCCCAAACACTGAAGCTTTCTTT.

This clone showed up just once. This sequence joins TRBV29-1 and TRBJ1-5; perhaps TRBD1 as D (6 bases). The germline gives CDR1 SQVTM, CDR2 ANQGSEA. The CDR3 has 13 amino acids. Trimming left V 4 bases short and J 1 base short, with 8 bases between. The CDR3 region has the DNA TGCAGCGTTGTCCAGGGGAGCAATCAGCCCCAGCATTTT. Residues: CSVVQGSNQPQHF.